Reported below is one T cell receptor (beta chain). The antigen it recognizes is unknown. No per-base quality is available; no much larger clone lies one base away. The label giving this sample's time point can be read as: cycle 1 day 1 (C1D1), immediately before nivolumab initiation. Every trial patient had relapsed after autologous stem cell transplantation, and cohorts A, B and C differed in prior brentuximab vedotin exposure. The trial cohort included 56 patients with relapsed/refractory classical Hodgkin lymphoma, and each patient had a best overall response of complete response, partial response or progressive disease. In the multi-cohort phase II CheckMate 205 trial, trial patients received single-agent nivolumab. An independent review committee assessed best overall response by applying the 2007 International Working Group response criteria. Trial PBMCs were collected immediately before nivolumab initiation (C1D1) and during therapy at cycle 2 day 1 and cycle 4 day 1. Peripheral blood was collected in 8 mL Vacutainer Cell Preparation Tubes, from which PBMCs were isolated by centrifugation and then cryopreserved.

The Qiagen DNeasy kit was used to extract genomic DNA both from unsorted PBMCs and from the negatively selected CD4+ and CD8+ fractions. TCR beta CDR3 regions were subjected to amplification by immunoSEQ multiplex PCR with primers that anneal to V and J segments. A synthetic immune receptor repertoire was used to minimize amplification bias, and remaining bias was computationally removed after sequencing. Per the authors' processing: Custom Python scripts were used to quantify repertoire diversity as the Shannon entropy index. Unsorted, CD4+ and CD8+ repertoires were examined separately, except in combined analyses, for which CD4+ and CD8+ sequences were merged in silico. A clone was considered expanded if an increase in frequency of at least 2-fold after treatment relative to C1D1 was found, and a pseudocount of 0.5 was applied to clones undetected at baseline. Singleton clones were defined as clones with 0 or 1 copy at C1D1, and non-singleton clones were defined as clones with 2 or more copies. Clones expanded in unsorted samples were labelled as CD4+, CD8+ or unknown by matching protein sequences in sorted samples from the same patient. Wilcoxon tests on paired samples were used to test diversity changes from C1D1 to C4D1. TCRdb holds this immuneACCESS table with in-frame rearrangements only. Some clones are missing; in checked studies, unresolved V genes explain under half, and the rest has no known cause. V and J calls plus clone size are reproduced from that table; the DNA served to infer D and trimming. The sample table shows over 12,000 clones, and about 60% are seen once. The top ten constitute about 10% of the sample.

Looking up the germline V gene yields CDR1 KGHSH and CDR2 LQKENI. Inclusive of the bounding cysteine and phenylalanine, the CDR3 is 15 residues long. The CDR3 DNA has 45 bases and is translated from base 1. The V and J ends are trimmed by 6 bases and 7 bases, leaving 21 bases between them. These data are taken from a study of PD-1 blockade in classical Hodgkin lymphoma (dated by TCRdb to 2019 to 2021). With respect to the entire study: Nivolumab dosing was 3 mg/kg intravenously every 2 weeks, continuing until either disease progression or unacceptable toxicity. The study used TCR beta sequencing and CyTOF to define a peripheral blood immune signature of response to PD-1 blockade in classical Hodgkin lymphoma. The investigation overall reported the following: Lower diversity was seen in patients whose nivolumab began less than 1 year after ASCT, and these patients were left out of later analyses so that immune reconstitution would not confound the results. The study was limited to a single clinical trial cohort, and causes of repertoire differences, possibly disease activity or prior therapy, remained undefined. CD4+ but not CD8+ TCR diversity rose significantly by C4D1 (p=0.0027 vs p=0.16), most apparent in complete responders (p=0.02). Trial patients with a complete response had baseline diversity similar to that of newly diagnosed patients, while partial responders and progressors had significantly lower diversity. Baseline TCR diversity was reported to be lower in newly diagnosed patients than in healthy donors, and even lower in relapsed/refractory patients.

The receptor comes from a human donor with classical Hodgkin lymphoma. This chain joins TRBV18 to TRBJ1-2; no confident D gene assignment can be made. The specimen comprised peripheral blood mononuclear cells (PBMCs), sampled at baseline. The CDR3 reads as follows: CASSLPDFLPVGYTF. The nucleotides are TGTGCCAGCTCCCTACCGGACTTCCTGCCGGTTGGCTACACCTTC.